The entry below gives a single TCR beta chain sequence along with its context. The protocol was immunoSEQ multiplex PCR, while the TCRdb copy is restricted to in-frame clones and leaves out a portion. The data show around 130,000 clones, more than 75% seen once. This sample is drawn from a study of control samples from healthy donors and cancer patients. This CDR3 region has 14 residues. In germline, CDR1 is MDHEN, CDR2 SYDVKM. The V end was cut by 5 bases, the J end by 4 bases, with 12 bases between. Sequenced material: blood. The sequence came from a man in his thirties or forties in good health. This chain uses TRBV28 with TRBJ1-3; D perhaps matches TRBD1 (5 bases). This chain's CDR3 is CASSVGGTGNTIYF. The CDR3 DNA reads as TGTGCCAGCAGTGTAGGAGGGACCGGAAACACCATATATTTT.